These T cell receptor beta chains were read from a single sample in a study of CD8 T cells in Susac syndrome. One entry per CDR3 protein results from TCRdb running MiXCR on the immunoSEQ multiplex PCR reads. The sample has approximately 230,000 distinct CDR3 sequences; 85% to 95% are singletons. The material sequenced was CD4+ T cells from PBMCs. These receptors were taken from a human donor with multiple sclerosis. Both conserved end residues are part of each CDR3. A D gene is named only where the DNA matches it firmly. Size is stated for part of the rows, as once, few or many counts, or as a class when the clone is expanded.

v_call	j_call	cdr3_length	clone_size	d_call	cdr3_nt	cdr3_aa
TRBV6-1	TRBJ2-2	14	-	-	TGTGCCAGCAGGCAAGAGGGATTCACCGGGGAGCTGTTTTTT	CASRQEGFTGELFF
TRBV6-5	TRBJ2-6	12	-	-	TGTGCCAGCAGCCTATCTCGTGACGTCCTGACTTTC	CASSLSRDVLTF
TRBV7-9	TRBJ1-1	13	-	-	TGTGCCAGCAGCTCATCGGAGAACACTGAAGCTTTCTTT	CASSSSENTEAFF
TRBV15	TRBJ2-1	12	-	-	TGTGCCACCAGCAGAGATAGGGCAGGGCAGTTCTTC	CATSRDRAGQFF
TRBV27	TRBJ2-4	14	-	-	TGTGCCAGCAGTTACCTCCAGGCCAAAAACATTCAGTACTTC	CASSYLQAKNIQYF
TRBV9	TRBJ2-2	15	once	TRBD1	TGTGCCAGCAGCGCGGACAGGGCGCACACCGGGGAGCTGTTTTTT	CASSADRAHTGELFF
TRBV27	TRBJ2-3	14	few	-	TGTGCCAGCAGTCCCCGACAGATCACAGATACGCAGTATTTT	CASSPRQITDTQYF
TRBV30	TRBJ1-4	13	-	TRBD1	TGTGCCTGGAGGGGGACAGGGGGCGAAAAACTGTTTTTT	CAWRGTGGEKLFF
TRBV15	TRBJ1-1	17	-	-	TGTGCCACCAGCAGAGGCTCAAGGGGGGGAACGAACACTGAAGCTTTCTTT	CATSRGSRGGTNTEAFF
TRBV24-1	TRBJ2-1	16	-	TRBD2	TGTGCCACCAGTGACCCCCGGACTAGCGCATCCAATGAGCAGTTCTTC	CATSDPRTSASNEQFF
TRBV20-1	TRBJ2-6	20	-	TRBD1	TGCAGTGCTAGAGACCTAACGGGACAGCAAAGTCTCTCTGGGGCCAACGTCCTGACTTTC	CSARDLTGQQSLSGANVLTF
TRBV5-6	TRBJ2-1	15	-	-	TGTGCCAGCAGCTCCGACGTAAGCTCCTACAATGAGCAGTTCTTC	CASSSDVSSYNEQFF